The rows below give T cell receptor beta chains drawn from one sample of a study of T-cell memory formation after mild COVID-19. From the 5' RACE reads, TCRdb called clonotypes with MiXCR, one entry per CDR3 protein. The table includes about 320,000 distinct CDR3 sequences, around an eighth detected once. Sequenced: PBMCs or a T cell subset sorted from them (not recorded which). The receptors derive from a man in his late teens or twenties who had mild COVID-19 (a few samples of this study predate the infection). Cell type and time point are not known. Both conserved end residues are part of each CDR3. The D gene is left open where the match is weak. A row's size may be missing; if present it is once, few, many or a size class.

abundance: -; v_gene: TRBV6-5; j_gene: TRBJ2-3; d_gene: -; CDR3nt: TGTGCCAGCAGTGTAGCACGAGGGGGAACAGATACGCAGTATTTT; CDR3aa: CASSVARGGTDTQYF
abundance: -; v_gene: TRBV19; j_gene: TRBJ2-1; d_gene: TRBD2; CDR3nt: TGTGCCAGTAGTATAGCGGGGGGGCGGTACAATGAGCAGTTCTTC; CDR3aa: CASSIAGGRYNEQFF
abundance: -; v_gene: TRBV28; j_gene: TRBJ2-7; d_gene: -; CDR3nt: TGTGCCAGCCAGGGATACGAGCAGTACTTC; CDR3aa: CASQGYEQYF
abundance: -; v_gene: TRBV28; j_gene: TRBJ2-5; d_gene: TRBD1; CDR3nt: TGTGCCAGCAGTATCCCGGGACAGATACAAGAGACCCAGTACTTC; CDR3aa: CASSIPGQIQETQYF
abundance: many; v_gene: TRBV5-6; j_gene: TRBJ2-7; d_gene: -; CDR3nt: TGTGCCAGCAGCAGATACCGGGACTTTACCTACGAGCAGTACTTC; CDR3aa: CASSRYRDFTYEQYF
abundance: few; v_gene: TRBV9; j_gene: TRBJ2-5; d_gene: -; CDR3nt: TGTGCCAGCAGCGCAGGGACTCGAGGGGAGACCCAGTACTTC; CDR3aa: CASSAGTRGETQYF
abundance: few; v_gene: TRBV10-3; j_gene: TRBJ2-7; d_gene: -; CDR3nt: TGTGCCATCAGCTCGGACAGCTACGAGCAGTACTTC; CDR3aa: CAISSDSYEQYF
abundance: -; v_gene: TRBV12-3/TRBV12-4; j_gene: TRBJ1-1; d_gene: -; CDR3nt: TGTGCCAGCAGTTTCGGCCGGAGGGGTTTTGGCACTGAAGCTTTCTTT; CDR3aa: CASSFGRRGFGTEAFF
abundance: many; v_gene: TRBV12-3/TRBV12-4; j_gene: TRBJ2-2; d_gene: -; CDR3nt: TGTGCCATAAGCCACAGGAACACCGGGGAGCTGTTTTTT; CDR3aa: CAISHRNTGELFF
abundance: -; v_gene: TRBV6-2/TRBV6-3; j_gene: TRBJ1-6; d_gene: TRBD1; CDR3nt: TGTGCCAGCAGAAGGGACAGCTCACCCCTCCACTTT; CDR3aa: CASRRDSSPLHF
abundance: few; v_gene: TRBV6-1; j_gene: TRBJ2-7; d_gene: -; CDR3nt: TGTGCCAGCAGTCCCCCGGGAATCCTCAACCACGAGCAGTACTTC; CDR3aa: CASSPPGILNHEQYF
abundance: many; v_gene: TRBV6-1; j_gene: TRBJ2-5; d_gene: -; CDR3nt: TGTGCCAGCAGGCGAACAGGAGGTGGGGAGACCCAGTACTTC; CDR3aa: CASRRTGGGETQYF
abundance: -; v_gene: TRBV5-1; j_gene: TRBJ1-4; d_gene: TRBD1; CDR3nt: TGCGCCAGCAGCTTGGGGACAGGGGGGTTGGCTAATGAAAAACTGTTTTTT; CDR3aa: CASSLGTGGLANEKLFF
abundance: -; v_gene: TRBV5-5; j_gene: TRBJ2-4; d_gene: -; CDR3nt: TGTGCCAGCAGCGGTAGGGACCTCACCCGGAACATTCAGTACTTC; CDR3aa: CASSGRDLTRNIQYF
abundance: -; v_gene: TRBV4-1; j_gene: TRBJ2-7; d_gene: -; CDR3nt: TGCGCCAGCAGCCAGAGCCGGGACTACGAGCAGTACTTC; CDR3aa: CASSQSRDYEQYF
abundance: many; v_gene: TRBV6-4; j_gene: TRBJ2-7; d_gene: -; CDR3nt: TGTGCCAGCAGCCCCTCGCCAGGGGATTCCTACGAGCAGTACTTC; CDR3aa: CASSPSPGDSYEQYF
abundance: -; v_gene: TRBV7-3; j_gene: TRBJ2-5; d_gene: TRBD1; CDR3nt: TGTGCCAGCAGCCCCTTAACCCGGGACAGGGGCCAAGAGACCCAGTACTTC; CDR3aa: CASSPLTRDRGQETQYF